This entry lists 6 T cell receptor beta chains sequenced from one sample in a study of T cell clonality in common variable immunodeficiency. Overall study findings and caveats: In common variable immunodeficiency, TCR beta chains reportedly carried fewer deletions and N-nucleotide insertions.

These TCRs are of unknown antigen specificity. Method: immunoSEQ multiplex PCR; TCRdb's copy keeps in-frame clones and lacks some. This sample carries some 12,000 clones, none of them present only once. The sample comprised peripheral blood mononuclear cells. These receptors came from a human donor with common variable immunodeficiency.

In this sample, this clone turned up a few times. The read terminates 3 residues ahead of where the CDR3 ends, so the germline J gene completes it. The gene calls are TRBV18 and TRBJ2-3; TRBD1 matches 7 bases. The CDR3 length is 18 residues. The germline V gene encodes CDR1 KGHSH and CDR2 LQKENI. V lost 3 bases and J lost 2; bases outside the gene matches: 14. This CDR3 is CASSPPTGPNLLTDTQYF. CDR3 DNA (partial): TGTGCCAGCTCACCCCCGACAGGGCCTAATTTACTCACAGATACG.

As to this clone: With the read ending 3 residues before the CDR3 end, the germline J gene is used to fill in that end. V and J are TRBV19 and TRBJ2-3; 10 nucleotides agree with TRBD2. V dropped 6 bases and J dropped 0; count of bases not matched to a gene: 0. The germline gives CDR1 LNHDA, CDR2 SQIVND (reference sequence). CDR3 length equals 14 residues. The chain's CDR3 is CASRGLASTDTQYF. The sequenced part of the CDR3 DNA is TGTGCCAGTAGGGGACTAGCGAGCACAGATACG.

By its share, this clone is medium-sized. The DNA ends 3 residues before the CDR3 does, and the rest of the CDR3 is filled in from the germline J gene. This sequence joins TRBV20-1 and TRBJ1-1; D is possibly TRBD1 (5 bases). This CDR3 region has 14 residues. From germline, CDR1 is DFQATT and CDR2 SNEGSKA (reference sequence). V was clipped by 5 bases and J by 3 bases, with 16 bases between them. Incomplete CDR3 DNA: TGCAGTGCTGTATCGGGGGGTTCGGACACTGAA. It is translated as CSAVSGGSDTE. The entire CDR3 protein is CSAVSGGSDTEAFF.

This clone was counted only a few times. Read data end 3 residues before the CDR3 end; the end is taken from the germline J gene. This chain links TRBV5-1 with TRBJ2-2, with D unresolved. The germline V gene has CDR1 SGHRS and CDR2 YFSETQ. The CDR3 loop spans 14 amino acids. Deletions cut 5 bases from V and 2 bases from J, with 10 bases between. The CDR3 protein is CASRAAINTGELFF. The CDR3 DNA, read in part, is TGCGCCAGCAGGGCGGCGATCAACACCGGGGAG. Supplemented by reference TRBV5-1 and TRBJ2-2, the full variable domain reads KAGVTQTPRYLIKTRGQQVTLSCSPISGHRSVSWYQQTPGQGLQFLFEYFSETQRNKGNFPGRFSGRQFSNSRSEMNVSTLELGDSALYLCASRAAINTGELFFGEGSRLTVL.

Regarding this clone: The read comes to an end 3 residues before the CDR3 does, leaving the germline J gene to fill in the end. The chain is built from TRBV7-9 and TRBJ2-4, with D unresolved. The CDR3 contains 13 residues. Trimming cost V 0 bases and J 8 bases, with 8 bases left between them. Per the germline V gene, CDR1 is SEHNR and CDR2 is FQNEAQ (reference sequence). The sequenced CDR3 bases are TGTGCCAGCAGCTTAGCCCCCCAGGACATT. Amino acids: CASSLAPQDI. The CDR3 in its entirety is CASSLAPQDIQYF.

Ten or more counts support this clone. The read gets to within 3 residues of the CDR3 end, and the germline J gene fills in the rest. The rearrangement links TRBV5-1 to TRBJ1-1; a possible D gene is TRBD1 (5 bases). This CDR3 has 15 residues. CDR1 is SGHRS and CDR2 is YFSETQ in the germline V gene. Trimming took 4 bases from V and 2 from J, leaving 15 bases between them. The sequenced part of the CDR3 DNA is TGCGCCAGCAGCCGGTCGGGGGAGCCCAACACTGAA. Its translation is CASSRSGEPNTE. The whole CDR3 protein reads CASSRSGEPNTEAFF.